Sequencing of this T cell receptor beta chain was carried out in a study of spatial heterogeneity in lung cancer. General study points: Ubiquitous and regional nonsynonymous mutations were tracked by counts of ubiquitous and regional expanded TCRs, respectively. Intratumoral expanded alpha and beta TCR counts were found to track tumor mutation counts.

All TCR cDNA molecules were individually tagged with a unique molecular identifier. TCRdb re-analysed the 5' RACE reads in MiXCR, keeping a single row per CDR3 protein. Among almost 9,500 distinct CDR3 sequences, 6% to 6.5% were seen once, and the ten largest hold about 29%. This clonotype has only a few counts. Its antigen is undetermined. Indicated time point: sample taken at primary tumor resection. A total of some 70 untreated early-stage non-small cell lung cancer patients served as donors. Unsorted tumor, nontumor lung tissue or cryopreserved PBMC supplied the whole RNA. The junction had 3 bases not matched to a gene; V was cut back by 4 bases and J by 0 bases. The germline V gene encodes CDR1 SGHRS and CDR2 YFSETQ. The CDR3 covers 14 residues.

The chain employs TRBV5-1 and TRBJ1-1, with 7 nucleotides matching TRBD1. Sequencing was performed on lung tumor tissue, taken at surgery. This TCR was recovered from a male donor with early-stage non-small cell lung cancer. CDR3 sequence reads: CASSPGQMNTEAFF. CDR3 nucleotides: TGCGCCAGCAGCCCGGGACAGATGAACACTGAAGCTTTCTTT.